The 8 T cell receptor beta chains given below trace back to one sample, sequenced in a study of blood T cells in healthy people across ages (dated by TCRdb to the mid-2010s). Library creation used 5' RACE. TCRdb lists the instrument as Illumina HiSeq 2500. A second PCR of about 7 to 12 cycles was run with a J-beta primer mix and a sample-barcoded 5' primer. The raw public data were reprocessed by TCRdb itself: fastp quality trimming at Q25, MiXCR clonotype calling, in-frame beta chains only. Records with the same CDR3 protein are collapsed into one entry carrying the most frequent genes and DNA. The sample profile shows 750,000 to 950,000 distinct CDR3 sequences; 25% to 30% of them were found once. Approximately 2.9% of the sample comes from the top ten. These records were also assigned to another study, of T cells of mothers and their children.

The sample consisted of blood. Receptor source: a boy between 10 and 17 years old in good health.

There are a few counts of this clonotype. The gene calls are TRBV5-5 and TRBJ2-7; no clear D gene. With 6 bases removed from V and 0 bases from J, the gap between germline ends came to 13 bases. CDR1 and CDR2 from the germline V gene are SGHKS and YYEKEE (reference sequence). This CDR3 contains 14 residues. This CDR3 is CASTLEEFSYEQYF. The CDR3 DNA follows: TGTGCCAGCACCCTAGAGGAGTTCTCCTACGAGCAGTACTTC. Full variable domain (missing parts from reference TRBV5-5 and TRBJ2-7): DAGVTQSPTHLIKTRGQQVTLRCSPISGHKSVSWYQQVLGQGPQFIFQYYEKEERGRGNFPDRFSARQFPNYSSELNVNALLLGDSALYLCASTLEEFSYEQYFGPGTRLTVT.

This clonotype was picked up a small number of times. The chain has TRBV2 and TRBJ1-2; D remains unclear. With 1 base removed from V and 0 bases from J, the gap between germline ends came to 9 bases. There are 15 residues in the CDR3. Germline loops: CDR1 SNHLY, CDR2 FYNNEI. As DNA, the CDR3 is TGTGCCAGCAGTGAAGTGGCGGGAGCTAACTATGGCTACACCTTC. Amino acid sequence: CASSEVAGANYGYTF.

V and J are TRBV18 and TRBJ1-1, with D perhaps TRBD1 (5 bases). The ends were cut back, 2 bases at V and 5 bases at J, with 9 bases in the middle. CDR3 length: 13 residues. CDR1 is KGHSH and CDR2 is LQKENI in the germline V gene. For the CDR3, the DNA is TGTGCCAGCTCACCATCCAGGGAAACTGAAGCTTTCTTT. Its translation is CASSPSRETEAFF.

In its sample, this clonotype was seen a few times. The genes are TRBV20-1 and TRBJ1-5, with D possibly matching TRBD1 (6 bases). Germline V gives CDR1 DFQATT, CDR2 SNEGSKA (reference sequence). Trimming took off 1 base at V and 9 bases at J, with 19 bases between the two ends. This CDR3 region has 15 residues. Here the CDR3 reads CSARGGGGEIWPQHF. CDR3 DNA: TGCAGTGCTAGAGGGGGAGGGGGGGAGATATGGCCCCAGCATTTT.

This clonotype was seen more than once but under ten times. The chain joins TRBV27 to TRBJ2-7; D is ambiguous. V lost 0 bases and J lost 7, with 16 bases in between. Germline CDR1 and CDR2: MNHEY and SMNVEV (reference sequence). This CDR3 region has 15 residues. The CDR3 protein is CASSLSVLMFHEQYF. CDR3 in DNA: TGTGCCAGCAGTTTATCAGTACTTATGTTTCATGAGCAGTACTTC.

This clonotype was observed a handful of times. The chain combines TRBV20-1 with TRBJ1-2; D is unclear. The CDR3 covers 14 residues. Trimming removed 3 bases from V and 2 bases from J, with 13 bases in between. The germline V gene encodes CDR1 DFQATT and CDR2 SNEGSKA (reference sequence). CDR3 sequence reads: CSASRAGGNYGYTF. Here the CDR3 DNA reads TGCAGTGCTAGTAGGGCAGGAGGGAACTATGGCTACACCTTC.

The sample holds a few counts of this clonotype. The J gene is TRBJ1-2, the V gene TRBV11-2; D is uncertain. Trimming removed 1 base from V and 4 bases from J, with 19 bases in between. The CDR3 extends over 17 amino acids. Germline V gene lookup returns CDR1 SGHAT and CDR2 FQNNGV. CDR3 nucleotide sequence: TGTGCCAGCAGCTTAGGTTTGACCGAGCATGTCCTCTATGGCTACACCTTC. Translating it yields CASSLGLTEHVLYGYTF. The complete variable domain, with remaining parts taken from reference TRBV11-2 and TRBJ1-2, reads EAGVAQSPRYKIIEKRQSVAFWCNPISGHATLYWYQQILGQGPKLLIQFQNNGVVDDSQLPKDRFSAERLKGVDSTLKIQPAKLEDSAVYLCASSLGLTEHVLYGYTFGSGTRLTVV.

This chain joins TRBV29-1 and TRBJ1-2, with D perhaps matching TRBD1 (5 bases). V gave up 0 bases and J gave up 8 bases, with 10 bases separating them. Germline V gene data show CDR1 as SQVTM and CDR2 as ANQGSEA. The CDR3 has 12 amino acids. As DNA, the CDR3 is TGCAGCGTTGAAGATGAGGGGAAGGGCTACACCTTC. The encoded protein is CSVEDEGKGYTF.